This T cell receptor beta chain came from a study of OX40 agonist ivuxolimab in advanced cancers. Across the whole study: Of the participants, approximately 36% had some prior anti-PD-1, anti-PD-L1 or anti-CTLA-4 therapy, which was allowed. Whole-study results and caveats: Expanded peripheral T cells had an undetermined antigen specificity.

To note about this clone: Its matching antigen is unknown.

TCRdb's table, derived via immunoSEQ multiplex PCR, lists solely in-frame clones and lacks some. The sample contains 95,000 to 150,000 clones, roughly 93% of which appear only once. The receptor's source is an adult with an advanced solid tumor such as melanoma, head and neck, liver or kidney cancer. Sequencing used CD4+ or CD8+ T cells sorted from blood, obtained in a trial of the OX40 agonist ivuxolimab.

The CDR3 DNA sequence: TGTGCCACCAGCAGAGATTGGGGGGAGCTGTTTTTT. Amino acid sequence: CATSRDWGELFF. The gene calls are TRBV15 and TRBJ2-2; D is undetermined. Germline-derived CDR1 and CDR2 are LNHNV and YYDKDF (reference sequence). V was trimmed by 0 bases and J by 8 bases, leaving 4 bases between them. This CDR3 contains 12 residues. Full variable domain (outside the CDR3, taken from reference TRBV15 and TRBJ2-2): DAMVIQNPRYQVTQFGKPVTLSCSQTLNHNVMYWYQQKSSQAPKLLFHYYDKDFNNEADTPDNFQSRRPNTSFCFLDIRSPGLGDTAMYLCATSRDWGELFFGEGSRLTVL.